The sequence of this T cell receptor beta chain was determined in a study of spatial heterogeneity in lung cancer. Study-wide points: It was found that expanded intratumoral alpha and beta TCR counts tracked tumor mutation counts.

Time point given: sample taken at primary tumor resection. Every molecule of TCR cDNA had its own unique molecular identifier. TCRdb re-called the 5' RACE reads through MiXCR, storing one row per CDR3 protein. The sample contains roughly 18,000 distinct CDR3 sequences, 9.5% to 10% of which appear only once. Comments on this clonotype: As yet, its antigen is unknown. This beta chain is a stray read from a library made for alpha chains; its abundance is not meaningful.

CDR1 DFQATT and CDR2 SNEGSKA come from the germline V gene (reference sequence). Trimming stripped 3 bases from V and 7 bases from J, with 21 bases between. There are 15 residues in the CDR3. This chain uses TRBV20-1 with TRBJ1-2, with TRBD1 as a possible D gene (6 bases). The receptor comes from a female donor with early-stage non-small cell lung cancer. The source was lung tumor tissue, collected at surgery. In DNA, the CDR3 is TGCAGTGCTAGTCCCCCCGGGGGGAGAGGGGGTGGCTACACCTTC. Protein product: CSASPPGGRGGGYTF.